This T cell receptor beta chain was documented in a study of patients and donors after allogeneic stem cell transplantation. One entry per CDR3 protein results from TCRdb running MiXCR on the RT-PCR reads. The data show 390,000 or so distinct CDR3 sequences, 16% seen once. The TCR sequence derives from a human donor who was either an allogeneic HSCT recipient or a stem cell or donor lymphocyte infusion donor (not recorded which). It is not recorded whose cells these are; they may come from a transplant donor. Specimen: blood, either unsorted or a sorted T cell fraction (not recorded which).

The CDR3 spells CASSLFPGDSNEQFF. CDR3 coding DNA: TGTGCCAGCAGTTTATTCCCAGGGGATAGCAATGAGCAGTTCTTC. This rearrangement joins TRBV27 to TRBJ2-1; tentative D call: TRBD1 (6 bases). Looked up from germline, CDR1 is MNHEY and CDR2 is SMNVEV (reference sequence). The CDR3 covers 15 residues. Trimming pared 1 base from V and 6 bases from J, leaving 13 bases between.